These T cell receptor beta chains were read from a single sample in a study of blood T cell repertoires in COVID-19. Using immunoSEQ multiplex PCR, the repertoire was profiled, and TCRdb retains in-frame clones only, with some absent. Among roughly 45,000 clones listed, more than 85% were seen once. What was sequenced was peripheral blood. These receptors originate from a man aged 55 to 69 with COVID-19, enrolled during active disease. CDR3s include the opening cysteine and the closing phenylalanine or tryptophan. D genes are given only for firm matches. Expanded clones are given a class, and other clones once, few, many or no size at all.

V gene: TRBV5-1; clone size: -; J gene: TRBJ1-2; D gene: -; CDR3 protein: CASSLGQGRDYGYTF; CDR3 DNA: TGCGCCAGCAGCTTGGGGCAGGGTCGAGACTATGGCTACACCTTC
V gene: TRBV28; clone size: -; J gene: TRBJ2-2; D gene: -; CDR3 protein: CASINGNLNTGELFF; CDR3 DNA: TGTGCCAGCATCAACGGGAACCTTAACACCGGGGAGCTGTTTTTT
V gene: TRBV24-1; clone size: -; J gene: TRBJ2-2; D gene: TRBD1; CDR3 protein: CATNAGTGNTGELFF; CDR3 DNA: TGTGCCACCAACGCCGGGACAGGGAACACCGGGGAGCTGTTTTTT
V gene: TRBV5-6; clone size: -; J gene: TRBJ2-7; D gene: TRBD1; CDR3 protein: CASSWDSSYEQYF; CDR3 DNA: TGTGCCAGCAGCTGGGACAGCTCCTACGAGCAGTACTTC
V gene: TRBV11-2; clone size: -; J gene: TRBJ1-1; D gene: -; CDR3 protein: CASSPRGGENTEAFF; CDR3 DNA: TGTGCCAGCAGCCCGCGAGGGGGGGAGAACACTGAAGCTTTCTTT
V gene: TRBV12-3/TRBV12-4; clone size: -; J gene: TRBJ1-2; D gene: TRBD1; CDR3 protein: CASSTTGTAF; CDR3 DNA: TGTGCCAGCAGCACAACCGGGACAGCCTTC
V gene: TRBV9; clone size: -; J gene: TRBJ2-3; D gene: -; CDR3 protein: CASSVDLRMDTQYF; CDR3 DNA: TGTGCCAGCAGCGTAGACCTGCGCATGGATACGCAGTATTTT
V gene: TRBV4-1; clone size: -; J gene: TRBJ2-2; D gene: TRBD2; CDR3 protein: CASSQAGGSWPGELFF; CDR3 DNA: TGCGCCAGCAGCCAAGCGGGGGGGAGTTGGCCCGGGGAGCTGTTTTTT
V gene: TRBV28; clone size: few; J gene: TRBJ1-3; D gene: -; CDR3 protein: CASSHASTIYF; CDR3 DNA: TGTGCCAGCAGCCACGCTAGCACCATATATTTT
V gene: TRBV2; clone size: -; J gene: TRBJ1-1; D gene: -; CDR3 protein: CASSVSGIEAFF; CDR3 DNA: TGTGCCAGCAGTGTATCGGGGATCGAAGCTTTCTTT
V gene: TRBV28; clone size: -; J gene: TRBJ1-5; D gene: TRBD1; CDR3 protein: CASSLDPGGIQPQHF; CDR3 DNA: TGTGCCAGCAGTTTGGACCCAGGGGGAATTCAGCCCCAGCATTTT
V gene: TRBV7-3; clone size: -; J gene: TRBJ1-2; D gene: -; CDR3 protein: CASSPGTNYGYTF; CDR3 DNA: TGTGCCAGCAGCCCCGGGACTAACTATGGCTACACCTTC
V gene: TRBV6-4; clone size: -; J gene: TRBJ1-5; D gene: TRBD1; CDR3 protein: CASTRDRISNQPQHF; CDR3 DNA: TGTGCCAGCACCAGGGACAGGATTAGCAATCAGCCCCAGCATTTT
V gene: TRBV5-1; clone size: -; J gene: TRBJ1-3; D gene: -; CDR3 protein: CASSLEGGSGNTIYF; CDR3 DNA: TGCGCCAGCAGCTTGGAAGGGGGCTCTGGAAACACCATATATTTT
V gene: TRBV2; clone size: -; J gene: TRBJ1-4; D gene: -; CDR3 protein: CASLLGGASEKLFF; CDR3 DNA: TGTGCCAGCCTCCTGGGGGGGGCGAGTGAAAAACTGTTTTTT
V gene: TRBV18; clone size: -; J gene: TRBJ1-4; D gene: -; CDR3 protein: CASSAASRNEKLFF; CDR3 DNA: TGTGCCAGCTCAGCGGCCAGCCGAAATGAAAAACTGTTTTTT
V gene: TRBV5-4; clone size: -; J gene: TRBJ2-5; D gene: TRBD2; CDR3 protein: CASSLQRGGSGETQYF; CDR3 DNA: TGTGCCAGCAGCCTCCAGCGGGGGGGATCGGGAGAGACCCAGTACTTC
V gene: TRBV19; clone size: -; J gene: TRBJ1-2; D gene: -; CDR3 protein: CASKTANYGYTF; CDR3 DNA: TGTGCCAGCAAGACAGCGAACTATGGCTACACCTTC
V gene: TRBV5-4; clone size: -; J gene: TRBJ1-1; D gene: TRBD1; CDR3 protein: CASSAGTGRDTEAFF; CDR3 DNA: TGTGCCAGCAGCGCCGGGACAGGGAGGGACACTGAAGCTTTCTTT
V gene: TRBV24-1; clone size: -; J gene: TRBJ2-2; D gene: -; CDR3 protein: CATSDSRATELFF; CDR3 DNA: TGTGCCACCAGTGACTCCAGGGCCACCGAGCTGTTTTTT
V gene: TRBV19; clone size: -; J gene: TRBJ2-2; D gene: -; CDR3 protein: CASSIEQGSGELFF; CDR3 DNA: TGTGCCAGTAGTATAGAGCAGGGGTCCGGGGAGCTGTTTTTT
V gene: TRBV6-5; clone size: once; J gene: TRBJ1-5; D gene: -; CDR3 protein: CASSPDSGEPQHF; CDR3 DNA: TGTGCCAGCAGCCCGGACTCAGGGGAGCCCCAGCATTTT
V gene: TRBV3-1/TRBV3-2; clone size: -; J gene: TRBJ1-5; D gene: -; CDR3 protein: CASSGGHNNQPQHF; CDR3 DNA: TGTGCCAGCAGCGGGGGACATAACAATCAGCCCCAGCATTTT
V gene: TRBV6-5; clone size: -; J gene: TRBJ2-3; D gene: TRBD1; CDR3 protein: CASSSGQGRTDTQYF; CDR3 DNA: TGTGCCAGCAGCTCCGGACAGGGACGGACAGATACGCAGTATTTT
V gene: TRBV28; clone size: -; J gene: TRBJ2-7; D gene: TRBD1; CDR3 protein: CASSLWTGGEQYF; CDR3 DNA: TGTGCCAGCAGTTTATGGACAGGGGGCGAGCAGTACTTC
V gene: TRBV5-4; clone size: -; J gene: TRBJ2-5; D gene: TRBD2; CDR3 protein: CASSYRAGGVETQYF; CDR3 DNA: TGTGCCAGCAGCTATAGAGCGGGGGGGGTGGAGACCCAGTACTTC
V gene: TRBV2; clone size: -; J gene: TRBJ1-4; D gene: -; CDR3 protein: CASSEFRSNEKLFF; CDR3 DNA: TGTGCCAGCAGTGAGTTCAGGTCTAATGAAAAACTGTTTTTT
V gene: TRBV7-9; clone size: few; J gene: TRBJ2-7; D gene: TRBD2; CDR3 protein: CASSFGAGDFHEQYF; CDR3 DNA: TGTGCCAGCAGCTTTGGGGCGGGAGACTTTCACGAGCAGTACTTC
V gene: TRBV3-1/TRBV3-2; clone size: once; J gene: TRBJ1-1; D gene: -; CDR3 protein: CASSQEGRGASGYTEAFF; CDR3 DNA: TGTGCCAGCAGCCAAGAAGGGCGGGGGGCATCAGGGTACACTGAAGCTTTCTTT
V gene: TRBV5-1; clone size: -; J gene: TRBJ2-3; D gene: -; CDR3 protein: CASSMQGKGDTQYF; CDR3 DNA: TGCGCCAGCAGCATGCAGGGGAAAGGAGATACGCAGTATTTT
V gene: TRBV7-9; clone size: -; J gene: TRBJ1-6; D gene: -; CDR3 protein: CASSHRTGNSPLHF; CDR3 DNA: TGTGCCAGCAGCCATCGCACGGGAAATTCACCCCTCCACTTT
V gene: TRBV10-2; clone size: -; J gene: TRBJ2-7; D gene: -; CDR3 protein: CASTVSGRSYEQYF; CDR3 DNA: TGCGCCAGCACCGTAAGCGGCCGCTCCTACGAGCAGTACTTC
V gene: TRBV9; clone size: -; J gene: TRBJ2-2; D gene: TRBD2; CDR3 protein: CASGTSGGIGELFF; CDR3 DNA: TGTGCCAGCGGGACTAGCGGGGGGATCGGGGAGCTGTTTTTT
V gene: TRBV5-1; clone size: -; J gene: TRBJ1-2; D gene: TRBD1; CDR3 protein: CASSWGQGGNYGYTF; CDR3 DNA: TGCGCCAGCAGCTGGGGACAGGGTGGTAACTATGGCTACACCTTC
V gene: TRBV19; clone size: once; J gene: TRBJ1-4; D gene: TRBD1; CDR3 protein: CASRPAGGRKLFF; CDR3 DNA: TGTGCCAGTCGGCCGGCAGGGGGCCGCAAACTGTTTTTT
V gene: TRBV18; clone size: -; J gene: TRBJ1-4; D gene: TRBD1; CDR3 protein: CASSPGTGYEKLFF; CDR3 DNA: TGTGCCAGCTCCCCCGGGACAGGGTATGAAAAACTGTTTTTT